This T cell receptor beta chain was observed in a study of OX40 agonist ivuxolimab in advanced cancers. Study findings and constraints: The study found that CD8+ T cells averaged more expanded clones than CD4+.

Comment on this clone: Its antigen is currently unknown.

Trimming removed 6 bases from V and 2 bases from J, with 17 bases in between. In germline, CDR1 is SGHAT, CDR2 FQNNGV. CDR3 length: 15 amino acids. Profiled with immunoSEQ multiplex PCR; TCRdb holds only in-frame clones, not every one. The table shows about 45,000 clones, with roughly 90% occurring only once. Sequencing was performed on CD4+ or CD8+ T cells sorted from blood, taken in a trial of the OX40 agonist ivuxolimab. The rearrangement uses TRBV11-2 and TRBJ2-7; D is possibly TRBD2 (5 bases). The sequence was obtained from an adult with an advanced solid tumor such as melanoma, head and neck, liver or kidney cancer. CDR3 region: CASSPSGTYAYEQYF. CDR3 DNA: TGTGCCAGCAGTCCTTCGGGAACGTACGCCTACGAGCAGTACTTC.